This T cell receptor (beta chain) is drawn from a study of cytomegalovirus exposure and HLA in healthy donors. Trimming removed 3 bases from V and 1 base from J; junction bases left unmatched: 7. CDR1 and CDR2 from the germline V gene are SGHRS and YFSETQ. This CDR3 is built from 16 residues. Use of 60 Vbeta and 13 Jbeta primers characterized the PCR. The table came from immunoSEQ multiplex PCR; TCRdb's copy has only in-frame clones and leaves some out. The sample comprises 100,000 to 150,000 clones, approximately 80% of which are singletons, and around 4.1% rests with the top ten. The sample was PBMCs. This TCR derives from a middle-aged woman in good health and CMV-seronegative. The gene calls are TRBV5-1 and TRBJ1-1, with 9 bases aligning to TRBD1. CDR3 in amino acids: CASSWGTGPPNTEAFF. In nucleotides, the CDR3 is TGCGCCAGCAGCTGGGGGACAGGGCCCCCGAACACTGAAGCTTTCTTT.